The entry below gives a single TCR beta chain sequence along with its context. Antigen unknown. The V end was cut by 3 bases, the J end by 0 bases, with 14 bases between. The CDR3 length is 16 residues. The V gene's germline CDR1 is MGHRA and CDR2 YSYEKL. The PCR had 60 Vbeta and 13 Jbeta primers. Assay used: immunoSEQ multiplex PCR; TCRdb lists only in-frame clones, some missing. The data show fewer than 250,000 clones, about 87% seen once. This sample is part of a study of cytomegalovirus exposure and HLA in healthy donors. Study-wide points: Earlier analysis looked at TCR beta V segments, and most were productive about 90% or about 30% of the time.

Sample: PBMCs. This clonotype originated in a woman aged 18-29 years in good health and CMV-seronegative. The chain links TRBV4-1 to TRBJ1-2; D is possibly TRBD1 (6 bases). The CDR3 coding sequence is TGCGCCAGCAGCCAGACTCGGACAGAAGCTAACTATGGCTACACCTTC. Translated, it gives CASSQTRTEANYGYTF.